Below, 28 T cell receptor beta chains from the same sample are listed, as sequenced in a study of blood T cells in healthy people across ages. Alongside a J-beta primer mix, a sample-barcoded 5' primer served in a second PCR lasting about 7 to 12 cycles. Each CDR3 protein gets one entry after TCRdb re-called the 5' RACE reads with MiXCR. This table has about 1.8 million distinct CDR3 sequences, roughly 49% appearing once. Source material: blood. All receptors derive from a woman aged 40 to 50 in good health.

This chain uses TRBV6-2 or TRBV6-3 with TRBJ2-1; D perhaps matches TRBD2 (6 bases). Trimming took 2 bases from V and 0 from J, leaving 14 bases between them. Germline V CDR1 and CDR2: MNHEY, SVGEGT. This CDR3 is built from 17 residues. The CDR3 sequence: CASSYVAGLSSYNEQFF. The CDR3 bases are TGTGCCAGCAGTTACGTGGCGGGGTTAAGCTCCTACAATGAGCAGTTCTTC.

This clonotype was found a few times. The CDR3 sequence is CASSATGTGSLGEQYF. The CDR3 DNA reads TGTGCCAGCAGCGCGACCGGGACAGGGTCGCTAGGTGAACAGTACTTC. V gene TRBV9 combines with J gene TRBJ2-5; 9 bases map to TRBD1. This CDR3 contains 16 residues. Germline V gives CDR1 SGDLS, CDR2 YYNGEE. J was trimmed by 11 bases and V by 3 bases; bases with no gene match: 17.

The chain is built from TRBV24-1 and TRBJ2-1; possibly TRBD1 for D (6 bases). Germline lookup yields CDR1 KGHDR and CDR2 SFDVKD. The V and J ends lost 3 bases and 8 bases respectively, with 13 bases between them. The CDR3 sequence is 14 residues long. In nucleotides, the CDR3 is TGTGCCACCAGTGATGAGCCGTGGGGGCATGAGCAGTTCTTC. Translation: CATSDEPWGHEQFF.

V is TRBV20-1 and J is TRBJ2-1, with D possibly TRBD2 on 6 matching bases. Trimming pared 6 bases from V and 10 bases from J, leaving 16 bases between. CDR3 length equals 12 residues. CDR1 and CDR2 from the germline V gene are DFQATT and SNEGSKA (reference sequence). The CDR3 region is CSAFFGGREQFF. The CDR3 bases are TGCAGTGCCTTCTTTGGGGGGAGGGAGCAGTTCTTC.

This clonotype appeared a few times. The chain couples TRBV6-2 or TRBV6-3 to TRBJ2-3; D is undetermined. CDR1 MNHEY and CDR2 SVGEGT come from the germline V gene. Trimming took 2 bases from V and 2 from J, leaving 8 bases between them. The CDR3 has 14 amino acids. The CDR3 bases are TGTGCCAGCAGTTACCGGGTCCTCACAGATACGCAGTATTTT. Translated: CASSYRVLTDTQYF.

This clonotype showed up just once. V usage is TRBV11-2 and J usage is TRBJ2-1; the match to TRBD1 covers 7 bases. This CDR3 is built from 17 residues. Trimming removed 3 bases from V and 0 bases from J; junction bases left unmatched: 8. Germline loops: CDR1 SGHAT, CDR2 FQNNGV. In DNA, the CDR3 is TGTGCCAGCAGCTTTTCAGACAGGGAATTCTCCTACAATGAGCAGTTCTTC. It translates to CASSFSDREFSYNEQFF.

V and J are TRBV20-1 and TRBJ2-1; D gene uncertain. In germline, CDR1 is DFQATT, CDR2 SNEGSKA (reference sequence). This CDR3 has 15 residues. V was trimmed by 0 bases and J by 2 bases, leaving 11 bases between them. CDR3 nucleotide sequence: TGCAGTGCTAGAGATGTCGAAGCACCCTACAATGAGCAGTTCTTC. This translates into CSARDVEAPYNEQFF.

V usage is TRBV7-2 and J usage is TRBJ2-5; no clear D gene. Trimming shortened V by 1 base and J by 5 bases, and 8 bases separated the two germline ends. The CDR3 loop spans 13 amino acids. Germline CDR1 and CDR2: SGHTA and FQGNSA. The CDR3 DNA follows: TGTGCCAGCAGCTTAGTAGGGTTCGAGACCCAGTACTTC. It is translated as CASSLVGFETQYF.

This clonotype was seen many times. The chain uses TRBV7-2 and TRBJ2-1; D is possibly TRBD2 (6 bases). Trimming left V 8 bases short and J 5 bases short, with 19 bases between. Germline V gene sequence: CDR1 SGHTA, CDR2 FQGNSA. The CDR3 has 15 amino acids. Here the CDR3 reads CASRLSGQAHNEQFF. DNA of the CDR3: TGTGCCAGCCGGCTAAGCGGGCAGGCCCACAATGAGCAGTTCTTC.

The rearrangement links TRBV20-1 to TRBJ2-3; 14 nucleotides match TRBD2. From germline, CDR1 is DFQATT and CDR2 SNEGSKA (reference sequence). The CDR3 spans 15 residues. V lost 6 bases, J lost 7 bases, and 9 bases stayed unmatched. The CDR3 nucleotides are TGCAGTGCCCCCCGGACTAGCGGGGGGTCAAATACGCAGTATTTT. Encoded protein: CSAPRTSGGSNTQYF.

The rearrangement uses TRBV2 and TRBJ2-6; 7 bases line up with TRBD1. The CDR3 has 15 residues. The junction had 5 bases not matched to a gene; V was cut back by 4 bases and J by 5 bases. The germline V gene has CDR1 SNHLY and CDR2 FYNNEI. CDR3 DNA sequence: TGTGCCAGCAGTGGATCGACAGGGTGGGCCAACGTCCTGACTTTC. It codes for CASSGSTGWANVLTF.

Only a few counts were recorded for this clonotype. The rearrangement uses TRBV7-2 and TRBJ2-3; 13 bases are shared with TRBD2. The V gene's germline CDR1 is SGHTA and CDR2 FQGNSA. V dropped 1 base and J dropped 0; count of bases not matched to a gene: 7. The CDR3 loop spans 19 amino acids. DNA for the CDR3: TGTGCCAGCAGCTTAGGGGGACTAGCGGGGATTTCTAGCACAGATACGCAGTATTTT. It encodes CASSLGGLAGISSTDTQYF.

The rearrangement links TRBV24-1 to TRBJ2-3; 12 positions match TRBD1. The V gene's germline CDR1 is KGHDR and CDR2 SFDVKD. CDR3 length: 16 residues. The trim removed 7 bases at V and 5 bases at J, leaving 9 bases unmatched. The CDR3 region has the DNA TGTGCCACCAGAGGACCGGGACAGGGGGCCAGAGATACGCAGTATTTT. This encodes CATRGPGQGARDTQYF.

This clonotype was seen at least ten times. The J gene is TRBJ2-1, the V gene TRBV4-2; 10 bases align to TRBD1. V lost 4 bases to trimming and J lost 4 bases; unmatched junction nucleotides: 4. There are 15 residues in the CDR3. The germline CDR1 and CDR2 sequences are LGHNA and YNFKEQ. In nucleotides, the CDR3 is TGTGCCAGCAGCCCCGGGACAGGGGATTACAATGAGCAGTTCTTC. Encoded protein: CASSPGTGDYNEQFF.

This clonotype was counted only a few times. The V call is TRBV7-2, the J call TRBJ2-3; 10 nucleotides line up with TRBD2. CDR1 and CDR2 (germline): SGHTA, FQGNSA. This CDR3 is 15 amino acids long. Unmatched junction bases numbered 5, after V lost 1 base and J lost 7 bases. The CDR3 nucleotides read TGTGCCAGCAGCTTAGAGCTAGCGGGGGCAAATACGCAGTATTTT. This translates into CASSLELAGANTQYF.

This clonotype turned up a few times. This chain joins TRBV6-5 and TRBJ2-3; 8 positions match TRBD2. V gave up 2 bases and J gave up 4 bases; unmatched junction bases: 5. Germline CDR1 reads MNHEY; CDR2 reads SVGAGI. The CDR3 consists of 15 residues. The CDR3 DNA reads TGTGCCAGCAGTTACGGCGGACTAGCCTCAGATACGCAGTATTTT. Translation gives CASSYGGLASDTQYF.

CDR3 loop: CASSTWNSGTNNEQFF. The CDR3 DNA follows: TGTGCCAGCAGCACCTGGAATAGCGGGACCAACAATGAGCAGTTCTTC. The chain employs TRBV7-8 and TRBJ2-1; 8 bases align to TRBD2. The CDR3 is 16 residues long. V lost 5 bases, J lost 5 bases, and 11 bases stayed unmatched. The germline CDR1 and CDR2 sequences are SGHVS and FQNEAQ.

This chain joins TRBV6-2 or TRBV6-3 and TRBJ2-1, with D unresolved. CDR3 length: 14 residues. V was cut by 0 bases and J by 7 bases, with 10 bases left in between. In germline, CDR1 is MNHEY, CDR2 SVGEGT. The CDR3 loop is CASSYSLLGNEQFF. In DNA form, the CDR3 reads TGTGCCAGCAGTTACTCCCTTCTGGGGAATGAGCAGTTCTTC.

The V call is TRBV9, the J call TRBJ2-5; possibly TRBD2 for D (5 bases). Germline lookup yields CDR1 SGDLS and CDR2 YYNGEE. This CDR3 is 16 amino acids long. V was trimmed by 4 bases and J by 0 bases, leaving 16 bases between them. The CDR3 region is CASSPSLSGYQETQYF. The CDR3 nucleotides are TGTGCCAGCAGCCCTAGTCTATCGGGGTACCAAGAGACCCAGTACTTC. Combining the CDR3 with reference TRBV9 and TRBJ2-5 gives the whole variable domain DSGVTQTPKHLITATGQRVTLRCSPRSGDLSVYWYQQSLDQGLQFLIQYYNGEERAKGNILERFSAQQFPDLHSELNLSSLELGDSALYFCASSPSLSGYQETQYFGPGTRLLVL.

The V gene is TRBV6-2 or TRBV6-3, the J gene TRBJ2-3; D remains ambiguous. The V gene's germline CDR1 is MNHEY and CDR2 SVGEGT. The length of the CDR3 is 11 residues. The germline V and J ends were trimmed by 6 bases and 10 bases, with 11 bases remaining between them. CDR3 DNA: TGTGCCAGCAGCGATAGTGTTCCGCAGTATTTT. Its protein is CASSDSVPQYF.

This clonotype was seen only a few times. This chain connects TRBV7-2 to TRBJ2-5, with D uncertain. CDR3 length: 13 amino acids. V lost 6 bases to trimming and J lost 1 base, with 9 bases between them. The germline CDR1 and CDR2 sequences are SGHTA and FQGNSA. CDR3 nucleotide sequence: TGTGCCAGCAGTCCGAACGGCCAAGAGACCCAGTACTTC. This codes for CASSPNGQETQYF.

V gene TRBV5-1 combines with J gene TRBJ1-1; D is perhaps TRBD1 (5 bases). Per germline, CDR1 SGHRS and CDR2 YFSETQ. The CDR3 contains 14 residues. V was cut by 4 bases and J by 1 base, with 11 bases left in between. This CDR3 reads CASSRGLRNTEAFF. The DNA for the CDR3 is TGCGCCAGCAGCCGGGGACTCCGGAACACTGAAGCTTTCTTT.

This chain connects TRBV20-1 to TRBJ2-2, with a weak D call TRBD2 (7 bases). V was pared by 7 bases and J by 4 bases, with 19 bases between. Germline CDR1 and CDR2: DFQATT and SNEGSKA (reference sequence). The CDR3 loop spans 15 amino acids. The CDR3 DNA reads TGCAGTGGCATAGGCCGGGGGGCTCGCACCGGGGAGCTGTTTTTT. Protein: CSGIGRGARTGELFF.

V usage is TRBV21-1 and J usage is TRBJ1-1; TRBD1, the table's D call, lacks a check against the DNA. TRBV21-1 is termed a pseudogene. The CDR3 sequence is 14 residues long. This chain's CDR3 is CASTDRGRGTEAFF. DNA for the CDR3: TGTGCCAGCACTGACAGGGGGCGAGGCACTGAAGCTTTCTTT.

This clonotype occurred a few times. This chain joins TRBV7-9 and TRBJ2-1; 7 bases are shared with TRBD2. The CDR3 loop spans 14 amino acids. V trimming: 6 bases; J trimming: 6 bases; junction bases outside the gene matches: 8. Germline V gene data show CDR1 as SEHNR and CDR2 as FQNEAQ (reference sequence). The CDR3 spells CASSSASGGNEQFF. Written as DNA, the CDR3 is TGTGCCAGCAGTAGCGCTAGCGGCGGCAATGAGCAGTTCTTC.

V gene TRBV2 combines with J gene TRBJ1-1; D unclear. The CDR3 has 13 residues. The germline gives CDR1 SNHLY, CDR2 FYNNEI. V dropped 0 bases and J dropped 4 bases, with 6 bases sitting between them. CDR3 sequence: CASSEASGTEAFF. CDR3 in DNA: TGTGCCAGCAGTGAAGCGAGCGGCACTGAAGCTTTCTTT.

This clonotype turned up a few times. The CDR3 reads CASSIGGWETQYF. In nucleotides, the CDR3 is TGTGCCAGCAGTATTGGGGGTTGGGAGACCCAGTACTTC. The chain is built from TRBV7-9 and TRBJ2-5; TRBD1 or TRBD2 may be the D gene (5 bases each). The CDR3 runs 13 residues. Looked up from germline, CDR1 is SEHNR and CDR2 is FQNEAQ (reference sequence). V dropped 6 bases and J dropped 5 bases, with 13 bases sitting between them.

The chain recombines TRBV20-1 with TRBJ1-5; 8 positions match TRBD1. Germline CDR1 reads DFQATT; CDR2 reads SNEGSKA (reference sequence). The J segment lost 1 base and the V segment lost 2 bases, leaving 4 bases of the junction unmatched. The CDR3 is 15 amino acids. CDR3 amino acids: CSARITGGSNQPQHF. CDR3 nucleotide sequence: TGCAGTGCTAGAATTACAGGGGGGAGCAATCAGCCCCAGCATTTT.